This T cell receptor (beta chain) was captured by sequencing in a study of monozygotic twins with inflammatory bowel disease. General study results and limits: Different subtypes (of T cells) could not be told apart from one another. Using the inverse Simpson index, IBD patients had lower TCRbeta diversity than healthy co-twins. Discordant twins had repertoire similarity that did not differ from that of concordant twins, possibly from limited power.

Whole blood, unsorted for T cells, was the source of total RNA. This CDR3 comprises 11 residues. Germline CDR1 and CDR2: SGHVT and SQSDAQ. TCRdb reanalyzed the 5' RACE reads, giving one entry per CDR3 protein sequence and no DNA. The listing contains around 370,000 distinct CDR3 sequences. About this clonotype: The antigen is unknown.

This sequence was found in a human donor with ulcerative colitis or Crohn's disease, or a healthy co-twin of an affected twin (not recorded which). The J gene is TRBJ1-5, the V gene TRBV7-4. Sequenced input: blood. Here the CDR3 reads CASSFDPRWHF. The entire variable domain, with the rest obtained from reference TRBV7-4 and TRBJ1-5, is as follows: GAGVSQSPRYKVAKRGRDVALRCDSISGHVTLYWYRQTLGQGSEVLTYSQSDAQRDKSGRPSGRFSAERPERSVSTLKIQRTEQGDSAVYLCASSFDPRWHFGDGTRLSIL.